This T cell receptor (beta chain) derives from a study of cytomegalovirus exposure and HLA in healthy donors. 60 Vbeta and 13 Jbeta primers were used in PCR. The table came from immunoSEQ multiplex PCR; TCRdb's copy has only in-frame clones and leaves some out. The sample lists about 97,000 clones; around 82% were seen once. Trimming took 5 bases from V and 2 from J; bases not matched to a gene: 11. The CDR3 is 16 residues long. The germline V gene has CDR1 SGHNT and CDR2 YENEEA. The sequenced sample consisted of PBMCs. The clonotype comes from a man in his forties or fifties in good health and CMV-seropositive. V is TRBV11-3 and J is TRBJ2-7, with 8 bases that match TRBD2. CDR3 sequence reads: CASSPGGWEGAYEQYF. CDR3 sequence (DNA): TGTGCCAGCAGCCCGGGGGGGTGGGAGGGGGCCTACGAGCAGTACTTC.